These T cell receptor beta chains were read from a single sample in a study of T cell responses to AZD1222 COVID-19 vaccine. Repertoires were generated with immunoSEQ multiplex PCR, while TCRdb's copy carries only in-frame clones and drops some. This table holds roughly 150,000 clones, just under 95% found once. The sequencing here drew on peripheral blood, taken on day 0 of AZD1222 vaccination. These receptor sequences come from an adult in good health. Both conserved end residues are part of each CDR3. Fields, in order: D gene, V gene, clone size, J gene, CDR3 DNA, CDR3 protein. D genes are given only for firm matches. Clone size is stated in some rows and not others, as once, few, many or a class when expanded.

D gene: TRBD1
V gene: TRBV6-4
clone size: .
J gene: TRBJ2-1
CDR3 DNA: TGTGCCAGCAGTGGCAACAGGGGTGCCTACAATGAGCAGTTCTTC
CDR3 protein: CASSGNRGAYNEQFF

D gene: TRBD2
V gene: TRBV10-2
clone size: .
J gene: TRBJ2-3
CDR3 DNA: TGCGCCAGCAGGGGGACTAGCGGAAGACATAGCACAGATACGCAGTATTTT
CDR3 protein: CASRGTSGRHSTDTQYF

D gene: .
V gene: TRBV28
clone size: .
J gene: TRBJ1-2
CDR3 DNA: TGTGCCAGCAGTATAGGGGCCTATGGCTACACCTTC
CDR3 protein: CASSIGAYGYTF

D gene: .
V gene: TRBV19
clone size: .
J gene: TRBJ1-5
CDR3 DNA: TGTGCCAGTAGTACAGGGTTGTATCAGCCCCAGCATTTT
CDR3 protein: CASSTGLYQPQHF

D gene: .
V gene: TRBV11-2
clone size: once
J gene: TRBJ1-5
CDR3 DNA: TGTGCCAGCAGCTTAGGGGCAGGAGGTCCCCACCAGCCCCAGCATTTT
CDR3 protein: CASSLGAGGPHQPQHF

D gene: TRBD1
V gene: TRBV7-9
clone size: .
J gene: TRBJ2-7
CDR3 DNA: TGTGCCAGCAGCCCCCCACAGGGGAACTACGAGCAGTACTTC
CDR3 protein: CASSPPQGNYEQYF

D gene: TRBD2
V gene: TRBV23-1
clone size: .
J gene: TRBJ2-2
CDR3 DNA: TGCGCCAGCAGTCAATCGGGGGGGAATTGCACCGGGGAGCTGTTTTTT
CDR3 protein: CASSQSGGNCTGELFF

D gene: TRBD2
V gene: TRBV6-4
clone size: .
J gene: TRBJ2-2
CDR3 DNA: TGTGCCAGCAGGGTCCAGCCGGGGGGGGCCGGGGAGCTGTTTTTT
CDR3 protein: CASRVQPGGAGELFF

D gene: .
V gene: TRBV29-1
clone size: .
J gene: TRBJ2-1
CDR3 DNA: TGCAGCGTTGAACCCACAGGTATCTACAATGAGCAGTTCTTC
CDR3 protein: CSVEPTGIYNEQFF

D gene: .
V gene: TRBV5-1
clone size: .
J gene: TRBJ1-1
CDR3 DNA: TGCGCCAGCAGCTTGGGGAGCGGGGGCACTGAAGCTTTCTTT
CDR3 protein: CASSLGSGGTEAFF

D gene: .
V gene: TRBV28
clone size: .
J gene: TRBJ2-7
CDR3 DNA: TGTGCCAGCAGTTTAGGCGGGAATCCCTCTTGGGAGCAGTACTTC
CDR3 protein: CASSLGGNPSWEQYF

D gene: .
V gene: TRBV4-2
clone size: .
J gene: TRBJ2-7
CDR3 DNA: TGTGCCAGCAGCCAAGGAGCTCGATTAGAGGGGGACTACGAGCAGTACTTC
CDR3 protein: CASSQGARLEGDYEQYF

D gene: .
V gene: TRBV6-4
clone size: .
J gene: TRBJ1-1
CDR3 DNA: TGTGCCAGCAGTGATGGGGCAGGGATGGGTAACACTGAAGCTTTCTTT
CDR3 protein: CASSDGAGMGNTEAFF

D gene: .
V gene: TRBV7-9
clone size: .
J gene: TRBJ1-2
CDR3 DNA: TGTGCCAGCAGCCATCCACGTAGGGGCACTAACTATGGCTACACCTTC
CDR3 protein: CASSHPRRGTNYGYTF

D gene: TRBD1
V gene: TRBV28
clone size: .
J gene: TRBJ1-5
CDR3 DNA: TGTGCCAGCAGTGTACAGGGGGCGCTGGTACAGCCCCAGCATTTT
CDR3 protein: CASSVQGALVQPQHF

D gene: .
V gene: TRBV5-1
clone size: .
J gene: TRBJ1-1
CDR3 DNA: TGCGCCAGCAGCTTCCGACGGGTGAACACTGAAGCTTTCTTT
CDR3 protein: CASSFRRVNTEAFF

D gene: TRBD2
V gene: TRBV3-1/TRBV3-2
clone size: .
J gene: TRBJ2-7
CDR3 DNA: TGTGCCAGCAGCCAGACTAGCGGGGGACACCTCGTCTACGAGCAGTACTTC
CDR3 protein: CASSQTSGGHLVYEQYF

D gene: .
V gene: TRBV5-5
clone size: .
J gene: TRBJ2-1
CDR3 DNA: TGTGCCAGCAGCTTGGATCGGACTCGATACAATGAGCAGTTCTTC
CDR3 protein: CASSLDRTRYNEQFF

D gene: TRBD2
V gene: TRBV5-5
clone size: .
J gene: TRBJ2-1
CDR3 DNA: TGTGCCAGCAGCTTGGTGACTAGCGGAATTTACAATGAGCAGTTCTTC
CDR3 protein: CASSLVTSGIYNEQFF

D gene: .
V gene: TRBV21-1
clone size: .
J gene: TRBJ1-2
CDR3 DNA: TGTGCCAGCACGCGAAAGGGGAGAGTGGGCTACACCTTC
CDR3 protein: CASTRKGRVGYTF

D gene: TRBD1
V gene: TRBV7-8
clone size: .
J gene: TRBJ2-5
CDR3 DNA: TGTGCCAGCAGCTTTCGACAGGGCCAAGAGACCCAGTACTTC
CDR3 protein: CASSFRQGQETQYF

D gene: TRBD1
V gene: TRBV7-2
clone size: once
J gene: TRBJ2-5
CDR3 DNA: TGTGCCAGCAGCCCAAAGGGACAGCAAGAGACCCAGTACTTC
CDR3 protein: CASSPKGQQETQYF

D gene: TRBD1
V gene: TRBV5-1
clone size: .
J gene: TRBJ1-2
CDR3 DNA: TGCGCCAGCAGCTTTGGACAGGGGAGGTTAGGCTACACCTTC
CDR3 protein: CASSFGQGRLGYTF

D gene: TRBD1
V gene: TRBV6-5
clone size: .
J gene: TRBJ1-1
CDR3 DNA: TGTGCCAGCACCGACCCAGGGAGGGGACAGGCTTTCTTT
CDR3 protein: CASTDPGRGQAFF

D gene: .
V gene: TRBV13
clone size: .
J gene: TRBJ2-5
CDR3 DNA: TGTGCCAGCACCCCACGGGGGCAAGAGACCCAGTACTTC
CDR3 protein: CASTPRGQETQYF

D gene: .
V gene: TRBV28
clone size: .
J gene: TRBJ2-2
CDR3 DNA: TGTGCCAGTATTAGCAGGAACACCGGGGAGCTGTTTTTT
CDR3 protein: CASISRNTGELFF

D gene: .
V gene: TRBV7-9
clone size: once
J gene: TRBJ2-2
CDR3 DNA: TGTGCCAGCAGCTTATCCCTAACAGTGAACACCGGGGAGCTGTTTTTT
CDR3 protein: CASSLSLTVNTGELFF

D gene: TRBD2
V gene: TRBV7-8
clone size: .
J gene: TRBJ2-1
CDR3 DNA: TGTGCCAGCAGCCCCCCTAGCGGGAGGGCCAATGAGCAGTTCTTC
CDR3 protein: CASSPPSGRANEQFF

D gene: TRBD1
V gene: TRBV5-1
clone size: .
J gene: TRBJ1-1
CDR3 DNA: TGCGCCAGCAGCTTTGGACAGGGGTGGAACACTGAAGCTTTCTTT
CDR3 protein: CASSFGQGWNTEAFF

D gene: .
V gene: TRBV7-8
clone size: .
J gene: TRBJ2-2
CDR3 DNA: TGTGCCAGCAGCTTCCACAGGGTTCCCGGGGAGCTGTTTTTT
CDR3 protein: CASSFHRVPGELFF

D gene: TRBD1
V gene: TRBV7-9
clone size: .
J gene: TRBJ2-7
CDR3 DNA: TGTGCCAGCAGCGTTGCAGGGGGCAAGCAGTACTTC
CDR3 protein: CASSVAGGKQYF

D gene: TRBD1
V gene: TRBV19
clone size: once
J gene: TRBJ1-1
CDR3 DNA: TGTGCCAGTACTTTCAGACAGGGGGACACTGAAGCTTTCTTT
CDR3 protein: CASTFRQGDTEAFF

D gene: .
V gene: TRBV14
clone size: .
J gene: TRBJ2-1
CDR3 DNA: TGTGCCAGCAGCCAAGATCACCCAGGTTACTACAATGAGCAGTTCTTC
CDR3 protein: CASSQDHPGYYNEQFF

D gene: .
V gene: TRBV27
clone size: once
J gene: TRBJ1-1
CDR3 DNA: TGTGCCAGCAGTTTAACGAGGGTCGCTGAAGCTTTCTTT
CDR3 protein: CASSLTRVAEAFF

D gene: TRBD1
V gene: TRBV19
clone size: once
J gene: TRBJ1-6
CDR3 DNA: TGTGCCAGTAGAGGAACAACAGGGGAGAGTATTGGTTCACCCCTCCACTTT
CDR3 protein: CASRGTTGESIGSPLHF

D gene: TRBD2
V gene: TRBV6-2/TRBV6-3
clone size: .
J gene: TRBJ2-1
CDR3 DNA: TGTGCCAGCAGTTACGGGACTAGGAATGCCTATGAGCAGTTCTTC
CDR3 protein: CASSYGTRNAYEQFF

D gene: .
V gene: TRBV14
clone size: .
J gene: TRBJ2-5
CDR3 DNA: TGTGCCAGCAGCCAAGGAGGGCCCCAGTACTTC
CDR3 protein: CASSQGGPQYF

D gene: TRBD1
V gene: TRBV6-2/TRBV6-3
clone size: .
J gene: TRBJ2-2
CDR3 DNA: TGTGCCAGCAGTACCCCGGGACAGGGGGCCGGGGAGCTGTTTTTT
CDR3 protein: CASSTPGQGAGELFF

D gene: .
V gene: TRBV19
clone size: .
J gene: TRBJ2-7
CDR3 DNA: TGTGCCAGTAGTATTGGTGGAGGGACCTACGAGCAGTACTTC
CDR3 protein: CASSIGGGTYEQYF

D gene: TRBD1
V gene: TRBV24-1
clone size: .
J gene: TRBJ2-7
CDR3 DNA: TGTGCCACCAGTGATAGTGGGACAGGCTACGAGCAGTACTTC
CDR3 protein: CATSDSGTGYEQYF

D gene: .
V gene: TRBV10-3
clone size: once
J gene: TRBJ2-1
CDR3 DNA: TGTGCCATCAGTGATAGGTTAAGGAGGGGCCCTGAGCAGTTCTTC
CDR3 protein: CAISDRLRRGPEQFF

D gene: .
V gene: TRBV3-1/TRBV3-2
clone size: .
J gene: TRBJ1-3
CDR3 DNA: TGTGCCAGCAGTCGCGGGACCGACGGTGGAAACACCATATATTTT
CDR3 protein: CASSRGTDGGNTIYF

D gene: .
V gene: TRBV19
clone size: .
J gene: TRBJ1-2
CDR3 DNA: TGTGCCAGTAGTATAAGTGGGCCCCTGTTCTATGGCTACACCTTC
CDR3 protein: CASSISGPLFYGYTF

D gene: TRBD2
V gene: TRBV24-1
clone size: .
J gene: TRBJ2-1
CDR3 DNA: TGTGCCACCAGTGCTAGCGGGAGTGGTAATGAGCAGTTCTTC
CDR3 protein: CATSASGSGNEQFF

D gene: TRBD2
V gene: TRBV7-2
clone size: .
J gene: TRBJ2-7
CDR3 DNA: TGTGCCAGCAGCGGGAGCAGACTAGCGGGAGCCTACGAGCAGTACTTC
CDR3 protein: CASSGSRLAGAYEQYF

D gene: .
V gene: TRBV13
clone size: .
J gene: TRBJ2-1
CDR3 DNA: TGTGCCAGCAGCTCCGACTTGGCTAAGCACAATGAGCAGTTCTTC
CDR3 protein: CASSSDLAKHNEQFF

D gene: .
V gene: TRBV18
clone size: .
J gene: TRBJ1-2
CDR3 DNA: TGTGCCAGCTCACATACAGGGATCCTTAATGGCTACACCTTC
CDR3 protein: CASSHTGILNGYTF

D gene: .
V gene: TRBV10-2
clone size: .
J gene: TRBJ2-2
CDR3 DNA: TGCGCCAGCAGTGCGGCAGTGAACACCGGGGAGCTGTTTTTT
CDR3 protein: CASSAAVNTGELFF

D gene: .
V gene: TRBV29-1
clone size: once
J gene: TRBJ1-2
CDR3 DNA: TGCAGCGTTGTAGGGGGGGGATACTATGGCTACACCTTC
CDR3 protein: CSVVGGGYYGYTF

D gene: .
V gene: TRBV6-4
clone size: .
J gene: TRBJ1-1
CDR3 DNA: TGTGCCAGCAGTGTAACCAGGGGTACTGAAGCTTTCTTT
CDR3 protein: CASSVTRGTEAFF

D gene: .
V gene: TRBV19
clone size: once
J gene: TRBJ2-2
CDR3 DNA: TGTGCCAGTAACGTCAAGTCGAACACCGGGGAGCTGTTTTTT
CDR3 protein: CASNVKSNTGELFF

D gene: .
V gene: TRBV5-4
clone size: .
J gene: TRBJ1-2
CDR3 DNA: TGTGCCAGCAGCCCGGGGGCCCCGGGGGAGAACTATGGCTACACCTTC
CDR3 protein: CASSPGAPGENYGYTF

D gene: .
V gene: TRBV7-6
clone size: .
J gene: TRBJ1-3
CDR3 DNA: TGTGCCAGCAGCTTAGGTGGAAACACCATATATTTT
CDR3 protein: CASSLGGNTIYF